Each of the 29 T cell receptor beta chains below was sequenced from the same sample in a study of neurological immune-mediated disorders. TCRdb re-analysed the 5' RACE reads in MiXCR, keeping a single row per CDR3 protein. The repertoire holds about 74,000 distinct CDR3 sequences, with around 5.2% as singletons. Sequencing was carried out using PBMCs. Every receptor here comes from a man between 18 and 35 years old with multiple sclerosis.

This clonotype appeared a few times. CDR3 loop: CAIAPGLAGVKKSYNEQFF. The DNA of the CDR3 is TGTGCCATCGCCCCGGGACTAGCGGGAGTGAAGAAATCCTACAATGAGCAGTTCTTC. The chain has TRBV10-3 and TRBJ2-1; 14 bases map to TRBD2. Germline V lookup: CDR1 ENHRY, CDR2 SYGVKD. The CDR3 has 19 residues. V gave up 8 bases and J gave up 1 base; unmatched junction bases: 13.

For this clonotype: One end of the junction is discordant with germline, which a read error may explain. The chain joins TRBV5-1 to TRBJ1-6, with TRBD1 matching 8 bases. The germline gives CDR1 SGHRS, CDR2 YFSETQ. CDR3 length: 15 residues. CDR3 DNA sequence: TGCGCCAGCAGCTTACAGGGGGGTAATAATTCACCCCTCAACTTT. Translation: CASSLQGGNNSPLNF.

V is TRBV12-3 or TRBV12-4 and J is TRBJ2-1, with TRBD2 identical over 7 bases. There are 14 residues in the CDR3. Unmatched junction bases numbered 8, after V lost 5 bases and J lost 7 bases. The CDR3: CASSPWGSGNEQFF. For the CDR3, the DNA is TGTGCCAGCAGTCCCTGGGGTAGCGGGAATGAGCAGTTCTTC.

The sample holds many counts of this clonotype. The rearrangement links TRBV24-1 to TRBJ2-1, with D maybe TRBD2 (5 bases). Germline CDR1 is KGHDR and CDR2 is SFDVKD. CDR3 length equals 16 residues. V was trimmed by 4 bases and J by 5 bases, leaving 17 bases between them. DNA for the CDR3: TGTGCCACCAGTGACCCCCGTCCGGGGAGCAACAATGAGCAGTTCTTC. Amino acids: CATSDPRPGSNNEQFF.

This clonotype has at least ten counts. This chain links TRBV29-1 with TRBJ2-7; weak D call: TRBD1 (6 bases). The CDR3 loop spans 11 amino acids. Germline V CDR1 and CDR2: SQVTM, ANQGSEA. V was clipped by 6 bases and J by 4 bases, with 10 bases between them. The CDR3 nucleotides are TGCAGCGTGTCCAGGGGTTACGAGCAGTACTTC. It codes for CSVSRGYEQYF.

This clonotype was recorded at least ten times. The V gene is TRBV7-3, the J gene TRBJ2-3; 7 nucleotides match TRBD2. The CDR3 spans 15 residues. Germline V gene sequence: CDR1 SGHTA, CDR2 FQGTGA. V trimming: 2 bases; J trimming: 0 bases; junction bases outside the gene matches: 2. CDR3 DNA: TGTGCCAGCAGCTTATGGCGGGGGAGCACAGATACGCAGTATTTT. Amino acid sequence: CASSLWRGSTDTQYF.

This clonotype was counted ten times or more. The CDR3: CASSESRTGANEQYF. In DNA form, the CDR3 reads TGTGCCAGCAGTGAAAGCCGGACAGGGGCCAACGAGCAGTACTTC. V gene TRBV2 combines with J gene TRBJ2-7; the match to TRBD1 covers 9 bases. With V trimmed by 2 bases and J by 5 bases, 7 bases remained unmatched. This CDR3 is built from 15 residues. Germline V gene lookup returns CDR1 SNHLY and CDR2 FYNNEI. Combining the CDR3 with reference TRBV2 and TRBJ2-7 gives the whole variable domain EPEVTQTPSHQVTQMGQEVILRCVPISNHLYFYWYRQILGQKVEFLVSFYNNEISEKSEIFDDQFSVERPDGSNFTLKIRSTKLEDSAMYFCASSESRTGANEQYFGPGTRLTVT.

This clonotype came up once. The gene calls are TRBV7-2 and TRBJ1-6, with D unresolved. CDR1 is SGHTA and CDR2 is FQGNSA in the germline V gene. V lost 1 base, J lost 10 bases, and 26 bases lay in between. CDR3 length equals 19 residues. The CDR3 here is CASSLVPVSVWVESSPLHF. CDR3 DNA sequence: TGTGCCAGCAGCTTAGTACCGGTTTCTGTGTGGGTCGAAAGCTCACCCCTCCACTTT.

Many counts were recorded for this clonotype. The genes are TRBV5-6 and TRBJ1-1; 7 nucleotides align to TRBD1. V lost 6 bases, J lost 0 bases, and 8 bases stayed unmatched. This CDR3 is 15 amino acids long. Looked up from germline, CDR1 is SGHDT and CDR2 is YYEEEE. CDR3 protein: CASIMIGTVNTEAFF. The CDR3 DNA sequence: TGTGCCAGCATCATGATAGGGACAGTGAACACTGAAGCTTTCTTT.

This clonotype was recorded a few times. The genes are TRBV4-3 and TRBJ1-3; D not certain. Trimming took 1 base from V and 10 from J, leaving 17 bases between them. The CDR3 is made up of 15 amino acids. Looked up from germline, CDR1 is LGHNA and CDR2 is YSLEER. This chain's CDR3 is CASSQATKSGKTIYF. CDR3 sequence (DNA): TGCGCCAGCAGCCAAGCGACCAAAAGCGGGAAAACCATATATTTT.

This clonotype occurred many times. This chain connects TRBV5-1 to TRBJ2-7; 10 bases fit TRBD1. Germline V gene lookup returns CDR1 SGHRS and CDR2 YFSETQ. The CDR3 has 15 amino acids. Unmatched junction bases numbered 5, after V lost 2 bases and J lost 3 bases. The CDR3 here is CASSLGTGESYEQYF. The DNA for the CDR3 is TGCGCCAGCAGCTTAGGGACAGGGGAGAGCTACGAGCAGTACTTC.

In its sample, this clonotype was seen many times. The chain recombines TRBV25-1 with TRBJ2-7, with a tentative D call TRBD2 (5 bases). Looked up from germline, CDR1 is MGHDK and CDR2 is SYGVNS. V was trimmed by 1 base and J by 6 bases, leaving 7 bases between them. The CDR3 is 12 residues long. The DNA for the CDR3 is TGTGCCAGCAGTGAATTTCGGGGCGAGCAGTACTTC. Its translation: CASSEFRGEQYF.

The table lists this clonotype with many counts. The chain employs TRBV15 and TRBJ2-7; no clear D. Germline V gene sequence: CDR1 LNHNV, CDR2 YYDKDF (reference sequence). V was cut by 9 bases and J by 2 bases, with 14 bases left in between. The CDR3 has 13 amino acids. CDR3 nucleotides: TGTGCCACATCTGCAGACCTTCCCTACGAGCAGTACTTC. As protein: CATSADLPYEQYF.

As for this clonotype: Just one base apart from a much larger clone, this may be a read error. The rearrangement uses TRBV5-1 and TRBJ1-6; the D gene is possibly TRBD1 (5 bases). The length of the CDR3 is 13 residues. V shed 4 bases and J shed 10 bases, with 12 bases lying between them. Germline V gene data show CDR1 as SGHRS and CDR2 as YFSETQ. As DNA, the CDR3 is TGCGCCAGCAGCCGAGATAAGGGGTCACCCCTCCACTTT. Residues: CASSRDKGSPLHF.

Turning to this clonotype: At one end, the junction sequence differs from germline, possibly due to a read error. The V and J genes are TRBV20-1 and TRBJ1-6, with D maybe TRBD1 (6 bases). The germline gives CDR1 DFQATT, CDR2 SNEGSKA (reference sequence). The length of the CDR3 is 15 residues. The CDR3 nucleotides read TGCAGTGCTAGAGATCAGGGGACGCCCCGTACACCCCTCAACTTT. Translated, it gives CSARDQGTPRTPLNF.

This clonotype was seen many times. The CDR3 sequence: CASSLYGTGYEQYF. CDR3 DNA: TGCGCCAGCAGCTTGTATGGGACAGGCTACGAGCAGTACTTC. The chain links TRBV5-1 to TRBJ2-7, with TRBD1 matching over 8 bases. The CDR3 consists of 14 residues. CDR1 SGHRS and CDR2 YFSETQ come from the germline V gene. V was pared by 1 base and J by 3 bases, with 3 bases of the junction left unmatched.

Of note for this clonotype: A much larger clone sits a single nucleotide away, making a read error possible. This chain connects TRBV20-1 to TRBJ2-7; D may be TRBD2 (5 bases). CDR3 length: 14 residues. Germline V gives CDR1 DFQATT, CDR2 SNEGSKA (reference sequence). The germline V and J ends were trimmed by 4 bases and 7 bases, with 20 bases remaining between them. The CDR3 protein is CSATRARGWDEQYF. For the CDR3, the DNA is TGCAGTGCTACGAGGGCTAGAGGGTGGGATGAGCAGTACTTC.

This clonotype was observed many times. The CDR3 loop reads CASSKGRLSNTGELFF. The CDR3, as DNA: TGTGCCAGCAGCAAGGGGCGTCTTTCGAACACCGGGGAGCTGTTTTTT. The chain uses TRBV7-2 and TRBJ2-2; D is perhaps TRBD1 (5 bases). The V end lost 5 bases, the J end lost 0 bases, and 13 bases lay between the germline ends. The CDR3 length is 16 residues. CDR1 SGHTA and CDR2 FQGNSA come from the germline V gene.

In its sample, this clonotype was seen many times. The rearrangement uses TRBV28 and TRBJ2-1; the match to TRBD2 covers 8 bases. The V gene's germline CDR1 is MDHEN and CDR2 SYDVKM. The ends lost 5 bases at V and 15 bases at J; junction bases unmatched: 6. The CDR3 covers 11 residues. CDR3 residues: CASSRSGRGFF. CDR3 coding DNA: TGTGCCAGCAGTCGAAGCGGGAGAGGGTTCTTC.

In its sample, this clonotype was seen many times. V is TRBV20-1 and J is TRBJ1-4; D unresolved. Germline-derived CDR1 and CDR2 are DFQATT and SNEGSKA (reference sequence). V gave up 6 bases and J gave up 5 bases, with 10 bases separating them. This CDR3 has 12 residues. In DNA, the CDR3 is TGCAGTGCAGAACCACAGAATGAAAAACTGTTTTTT. Residues: CSAEPQNEKLFF.

This clonotype was seen ten or more times. The chain links TRBV29-1 to TRBJ2-4; D unresolved. There are 11 residues in the CDR3. The germline CDR1 and CDR2 sequences are SQVTM and ANQGSEA. The V gene lost 7 bases and the J gene lost 6 bases, with 10 bases spanning the gap. This CDR3 is CSAIGSNIQYF. The CDR3 DNA follows: TGCAGCGCCATCGGGTCAAACATTCAGTACTTC.

This clonotype was recorded at least ten times. The rearrangement links TRBV6-5 to TRBJ2-2; a possible D gene is TRBD2 (5 bases). CDR1 is MNHEY and CDR2 is SVGAGI in the germline V gene. This CDR3 has 14 amino acids. Trimming took off 0 bases at V and 3 bases at J, with 5 bases between the two ends. The DNA of the CDR3 is TGTGCCAGCAGTTACTCGCGGGACACCGGGGAGCTGTTTTTT. The encoded protein is CASSYSRDTGELFF.

In this sample, this clonotype turned up many times. The J gene is TRBJ2-5, the V gene TRBV5-1, with D unclear. The CDR3 has 17 residues. The ends were cut back, 0 bases at V and 1 base at J, with 16 bases in the middle. Germline CDR1 and CDR2: SGHRS and YFSETQ. The CDR3 DNA reads TGCGCCAGCAGCTTGGTACCCGGAGCCGGGCCCCAAGAGACCCAGTACTTC. It encodes CASSLVPGAGPQETQYF.

This clonotype was counted at least ten times. The V call is TRBV6-5, the J call TRBJ1-5; unclear D gene. Germline CDR1 MNHEY, CDR2 SVGAGI. Trimming stripped 6 bases from V and 4 bases from J, with 13 bases between. The CDR3 spans 14 residues. Written as DNA, the CDR3 is TGTGCCAGCAGCTTGACGGAGGGTAATCAGCCCCAGCATTTT. The encoded protein is CASSLTEGNQPQHF.

This chain's CDR3 is CASSFGRTGELFF. CDR3 bases: TGTGCCAGCAGCTTCGGTCGGACCGGGGAGCTGTTTTTT. The chain has TRBV11-1 and TRBJ2-2; D is uncertain. Germline CDR1 reads SGHAT; CDR2 reads FQDESV (reference sequence). Between the trimmed V and J ends, which lost 3 bases and 5 bases, there was a span of 7 bases. The CDR3 consists of 13 residues. Using reference TRBV11-1 and TRBJ2-2 for the parts outside the CDR3, the full variable domain is EAEVAQSPRYKITEKSQAVAFWCDPISGHATLYWYRQILGQGPELLVQFQDESVVDDSQLPKDRFSAERLKGVDSTLKIQPAELGDSAMYLCASSFGRTGELFFGEGSRLTVL.

This clonotype was seen repeatedly, ten times or more. Here the CDR3 reads CATGGPYNEQFF. CDR3 in DNA: TGTGCCACGGGGGGGCCATACAATGAGCAGTTCTTC. The J gene is TRBJ2-1, the V gene TRBV11-2, with 8 bases matching TRBD2. Germline V lookup: CDR1 SGHAT, CDR2 FQNNGV. Trimming cost V 10 bases and J 4 bases; bases outside gene matches: 3. This CDR3 comprises 12 residues. The variable domain in full, completed from reference TRBV11-2 and TRBJ2-1, reads EAGVAQSPRYKIIEKRQSVAFWCNPISGHATLYWYQQILGQGPKLLIQFQNNGVVDDSQLPKDRFSAERLKGVDSTLKIQPAKLEDSAVYLCATGGPYNEQFFGPGTRLTVL.

This clonotype was seen repeatedly, ten times or more. The chain combines TRBV6-5 with TRBJ2-3; D gene unclear. CDR1 and CDR2 from the germline V gene are MNHEY and SVGAGI. V lost 6 bases to trimming and J lost 1 base, with 11 bases between them. The CDR3 has 14 residues. CDR3 in amino acids: CASRDTLRTDTQYF. The CDR3 DNA reads as TGTGCCAGCAGAGACACACTTCGCACAGATACGCAGTATTTT.

In its sample, this clonotype was seen many times. J is TRBJ1-2 and V is TRBV4-3, with 7 positions matching TRBD1. The CDR3 is 16 amino acids. The V and J ends lost 2 bases and 1 base, in that order; junction bases with no gene match: 7. Germline V CDR1 and CDR2: LGHNA, YSLEER. The CDR3 loop is CASSQKVGTVNYGYTF. CDR3 DNA sequence: TGCGCCAGCAGCCAAAAGGTCGGGACAGTTAACTATGGCTACACCTTC.

The chain joins TRBV6-4 to TRBJ2-1; either TRBD1 or TRBD2 may supply D (5 bases each). The CDR3 spans 14 residues. Looked up from germline, CDR1 is MRHNA and CDR2 is SNTAGT. V was clipped by 2 bases and J by 12 bases, with 17 bases between them. CDR3 loop: CASSDEGPSSGQFF. Here the CDR3 DNA reads TGTGCCAGCAGTGACGAGGGGCCTTCCTCTGGGCAGTTCTTC.